The 32 T cell receptor beta chains below come from one sample, sequenced in a study of blood T cell repertoires in COVID-19. Only in-frame clones appear in the TCRdb table, and some are missing; sequencing was by immunoSEQ multiplex PCR. The sample lists 300,000 to 400,000 clones; approximately 87% were seen once. The source material was peripheral blood. Receptors were obtained from a woman aged 25 to 45 with COVID-19, enrolled during active disease.

The V call is TRBV4-2, the J call TRBJ2-3, with D possibly matching TRBD2 (5 bases). Germline V CDR1 and CDR2: LGHNA, YNFKEQ. Trimming stripped 1 base from V and 1 base from J, with 18 bases between. The CDR3 is 18 residues long. CDR3 loop: CASSQVSWRVGGTDTQYF. DNA of the CDR3: TGTGCCAGCAGCCAAGTGAGCTGGCGGGTTGGGGGCACAGATACGCAGTATTTT.

This sequence joins TRBV18 and TRBJ1-1, with TRBD1 matching over 8 bases. The CDR3 is 15 amino acids. Unmatched junction bases numbered 8, after V lost 4 bases and J lost 4 bases. Germline V gene sequence: CDR1 KGHSH, CDR2 LQKENI. Here the CDR3 reads CASSHGQGSGTEAFF. In nucleotides, the CDR3 is TGTGCCAGCTCACACGGACAGGGTAGTGGCACTGAAGCTTTCTTT.

The rearrangement joins TRBV5-1 to TRBJ2-2; possibly TRBD2 for D (6 bases). The CDR3 runs 14 residues. Trimming cost V 0 bases and J 3 bases, with 6 bases left between them. Germline V gene sequence: CDR1 SGHRS, CDR2 YFSETQ. In nucleotides, the CDR3 is TGCGCCAGCAGCTTGGGACTAGACACCGGGGAGCTGTTTTTT. This gives the protein CASSLGLDTGELFF.

To note about this clone: At the DNA level, this CDR3 is encoded by other sequences in the same sample as well. The gene calls are TRBV5-1 and TRBJ1-1; 8 nucleotides agree with TRBD1. V dropped 3 bases and J dropped 1; count of bases not matched to a gene: 2. Germline CDR1 reads SGHRS; CDR2 reads YFSETQ. CDR3 size: 14 residues. This CDR3 reads CASSYGQGNTEAFF. As DNA, the CDR3 is TGCGCCAGCAGCTATGGACAGGGGAACACTGAAGCTTTCTTT.

The chain uses TRBV19 and TRBJ1-4, with D unclear. V shed 5 bases and J shed 6 bases, with 7 bases lying between them. This CDR3 comprises 12 residues. Germline-derived CDR1 and CDR2 are LNHDA and SQIVND (reference sequence). The CDR3 nucleotides are TGTGCCAGTAGTTGGAGGGATGAAAAACTGTTTTTT. Its translation is CASSWRDEKLFF.

V gene TRBV7-9 combines with J gene TRBJ1-3; no reliable D call. Germline values: CDR1 SEHNR, CDR2 FQNEAQ (reference sequence). The CDR3 runs to 15 residues. The ends were cut back, 5 bases at V and 3 bases at J, with 14 bases in the middle. In nucleotides, the CDR3 is TGTGCCAGCAGCGCGGGCCCGGGCGGTGGAAACACCATATATTTT. The encoded protein is CASSAGPGGGNTIYF.

The V call is TRBV5-6, the J call TRBJ2-7; maybe TRBD1 (6 bases). Between the trimmed V and J ends, which lost 2 bases and 1 base, there was a span of 16 bases. CDR3 size: 16 residues. Germline V gene sequence: CDR1 SGHDT, CDR2 YYEEEE. The CDR3 loop is CASSLGQLGPSYEQYF. The CDR3 nucleotides read TGTGCCAGCAGCTTAGGACAGTTAGGACCTTCCTACGAGCAGTACTTC.

The chain recombines TRBV25-1 with TRBJ2-7, with a weak D call TRBD1 (6 bases). Germline CDR1 reads MGHDK; CDR2 reads SYGVNS. Trimming shortened V by 3 bases and J by 4 bases, and 7 bases separated the two germline ends. The CDR3 loop spans 12 amino acids. CDR3 bases: TGTGCCAGCAGTGAGACAGGATACGAGCAGTACTTC. Its protein product is CASSETGYEQYF.

This clone was detected only once. The chain couples TRBV30 to TRBJ2-7; 8 nucleotides match TRBD1. V gave up 0 bases and J gave up 11 bases; unmatched junction bases: 12. In germline, CDR1 is GTSNPN, CDR2 SVGIG (reference sequence). The CDR3 has 14 amino acids. CDR3 DNA: TGTGCCTGGAGTGTAACCTCGGACAGGGTAAACGAGTACTTC. Translation gives CAWSVTSDRVNEYF.

This chain connects TRBV9 to TRBJ2-7; TRBD2 agrees at 7 bases. Germline V gene lookup returns CDR1 SGDLS and CDR2 YYNGEE. Trimming cost V 4 bases and J 4 bases; bases outside gene matches: 14. This CDR3 spans 16 amino acids. Written as DNA, the CDR3 is TGTGCCAGCAGCCCTCCCGCGGCTAGCGGCGTTTACGAGCAGTACTTC. Protein sequence: CASSPPAASGVYEQYF.

J is TRBJ1-2 and V is TRBV2, with D possibly being TRBD1 (6 bases). Germline CDR1 and CDR2: SNHLY and FYNNEI. The CDR3 totals 13 residues. Trimming left V 7 bases short and J 2 bases short, with 11 bases between. The CDR3 bases are TGTGCCAGCACCCTGACAGGCAACTATGGCTACACCTTC. Its translation: CASTLTGNYGYTF.

The chain links TRBV7-8 to TRBJ1-3; no reliable D call. Per the germline V gene, CDR1 is SGHVS and CDR2 is FQNEAQ. The CDR3 totals 14 residues. The V end was cut by 1 base, the J end by 4 bases, with 8 bases between. The CDR3 reads CASSLGGLGNTIYF. In DNA, the CDR3 is TGTGCCAGCAGCTTAGGCGGGCTCGGAAACACCATATATTTT.

The V gene is TRBV7-2, the J gene TRBJ2-5, with TRBD2 matching 10 bases. Germline CDR1 is SGHTA and CDR2 is FQGNSA. This CDR3 region has 15 residues. V lost 2 bases and J lost 6; bases outside the gene matches: 6. CDR3 residues: CASSLLAGAPKTQYF. The CDR3 bases are TGTGCCAGCAGCTTACTAGCGGGAGCCCCCAAGACCCAGTACTTC.

The genes are TRBV14 and TRBJ1-2, with 9 bases aligning to TRBD1. This CDR3 has 13 amino acids. With 4 bases clipped from V and 7 bases from J, the junction kept 4 bases outside the gene matches. The germline gives CDR1 SGHDN, CDR2 FVKESK. CDR3 sequence reads: CASSLGQGSGYTF. The CDR3 DNA sequence: TGTGCCAGCAGCCTCGGACAGGGGTCTGGCTACACCTTC.

This clone showed up just a few times. The chain carries TRBV18 and TRBJ1-1; unclear D gene. Germline V CDR1 and CDR2: KGHSH, LQKENI. The CDR3 sequence is 13 residues long. V gave up 4 bases and J gave up 7 bases, with 13 bases separating them. The CDR3 bases are TGTGCCAGCTCACGAGCGGACGCATTTGAAGCTTTCTTT. Amino acids: CASSRADAFEAFF.

The rearrangement joins TRBV24-1 to TRBJ2-1, with TRBD1 as a possible D gene (5 bases). The CDR3 is 15 residues long. Trimming stripped 4 bases from V and 2 bases from J, with 11 bases between. Germline values: CDR1 KGHDR, CDR2 SFDVKD. CDR3 sequence (DNA): TGTGCCACCAGTGAAGGGGATTTTGCCTACAATGAGCAGTTCTTC. Its translation is CATSEGDFAYNEQFF.

This chain links TRBV3-1 (or the pseudogene TRBV3-2) with TRBJ2-1; TRBD1 matches 11 bases. Germline loops: CDR1 LGHDT, CDR2 YNNKEL (reference sequence). J was trimmed by 8 bases and V by 6 bases; bases with no gene match: 6. This CDR3 spans 14 amino acids. The CDR3 here is CASRLLGQGDEQFF. The CDR3 nucleotides read TGTGCCAGCAGGCTACTGGGACAGGGGGATGAGCAGTTCTTC.

The J gene is TRBJ2-2, the V gene TRBV24-1; a weak D match, TRBD1 (5 bases). Trimming removed 4 bases at V and 0 bases at J, with 8 bases between. CDR3 size: 15 residues. Germline-derived CDR1 and CDR2 are KGHDR and SFDVKD. CDR3 region: CATSEAGPNTGELFF. The CDR3 coding sequence is TGTGCCACCAGTGAGGCAGGGCCGAACACCGGGGAGCTGTTTTTT.

The chain joins TRBV6-6 to TRBJ1-1; 8 bases match TRBD1. Germline V gives CDR1 MNHNY, CDR2 SVGAGI (reference sequence). The CDR3 runs 14 residues. With 6 bases clipped from V and 3 bases from J, the junction kept 6 bases outside the gene matches. CDR3 in amino acids: CASRQGARDTEAFF. DNA for the CDR3: TGTGCCAGCAGGCAGGGGGCGCGGGACACTGAAGCTTTCTTT.

The chain couples TRBV5-1 to TRBJ1-2, with D maybe TRBD1 (5 bases). Trimming left V 3 bases short and J 8 bases short, with 11 bases between. Germline CDR1 and CDR2: SGHRS and YFSETQ. CDR3 length: 12 amino acids. CDR3 bases: TGCGCCAGCAGCTCGGCGGGGCTAGGCTACACCTTC. It codes for CASSSAGLGYTF.

About this clone: Other nucleotide sequences in the sample specify the same CDR3. The gene calls are TRBV5-1 and TRBJ1-5; TRBD1 matches 8 bases. V was pared by 4 bases and J by 4 bases, with 4 bases of the junction left unmatched. Per germline, CDR1 SGHRS and CDR2 YFSETQ. The CDR3 runs to 14 residues. The CDR3 DNA reads TGCGCCAGCAGCCTAGGGACAGGAAATCAGCCCCAGCATTTT. This encodes CASSLGTGNQPQHF.

This clone showed up just once. The chain has TRBV27 and TRBJ2-2; the match to TRBD1 covers 9 bases. Germline V CDR1 and CDR2: MNHEY, SMNVEV (reference sequence). Trimming removed 2 bases from V and 6 bases from J; junction bases left unmatched: 4. The CDR3 loop spans 15 amino acids. In DNA, the CDR3 is TGTGCCAGCAGTTTAAGGGACAGGGCCGCCGGGGAGCTGTTTTTT. Residues: CASSLRDRAAGELFF.

The V call is TRBV2, the J call TRBJ1-3, with D possibly matching TRBD1 (5 bases). The CDR3 totals 15 residues. Looked up from germline, CDR1 is SNHLY and CDR2 is FYNNEI. V lost 10 bases, J lost 2 bases, and 18 bases lay in between. The CDR3 DNA reads TGTGCCACCCCAAACGGCAGGGCTGCTGGAAACACCATATATTTT. This translates into CATPNGRAAGNTIYF.

DNA of the CDR3: TGCGCCAGCAGCCCAGTACAGGGGACTGAAGCTTTCTTT. Translated: CASSPVQGTEAFF. The chain uses TRBV4-1 and TRBJ1-1, with 7 bases lining up with TRBD1. The CDR3 has 13 residues. V lost 4 bases and J lost 5; bases outside the gene matches: 4. The germline gives CDR1 MGHRA, CDR2 YSYEKL.

The V call is TRBV28, the J call TRBJ1-4; 11 positions match TRBD1. The CDR3 has 15 amino acids. Trimming removed 3 bases from V and 5 bases from J; junction bases left unmatched: 2. The germline gives CDR1 MDHEN, CDR2 SYDVKM. Here the CDR3 reads CASSLRTGGNEKLFF. Here the CDR3 DNA reads TGTGCCAGCAGTTTGAGGACAGGGGGCAATGAAAAACTGTTTTTT.

The chain carries TRBV27 and TRBJ2-1, with D perhaps TRBD2 (6 bases). The CDR3 has 16 amino acids. Germline-derived CDR1 and CDR2 are MNHEY and SMNVEV (reference sequence). V lost 2 bases and J lost 3, with 14 bases in between. The CDR3: CASSLRASDIYNEQFF. DNA of the CDR3: TGTGCCAGCAGTTTACGCGCTAGCGATATCTACAATGAGCAGTTCTTC.

V usage is TRBV7-2 and J usage is TRBJ2-1; D might be TRBD2 (5 bases). Between the trimmed V and J ends, which lost 5 bases and 7 bases, there was a span of 18 bases. Germline CDR1 and CDR2: SGHTA and FQGNSA. The CDR3 loop spans 15 amino acids. The CDR3 spells CASSPSPIPRNEQFF. The DNA for the CDR3 is TGTGCCAGCAGCCCTAGCCCTATCCCGAGGAATGAGCAGTTCTTC.

The chain carries TRBV15 and TRBJ1-5; D unclear. Germline loops: CDR1 LNHNV, CDR2 YYDKDF (reference sequence). There are 14 residues in the CDR3. V was clipped by 2 bases and J by 6 bases, with 11 bases between them. The CDR3 bases are TGTGCCACCAGCAGAACGGGGAGTTCTCAGCCCCAGCATTTT. Translating gives CATSRTGSSQPQHF.

The rearrangement uses TRBV6-6 and TRBJ1-2; 10 nucleotides match TRBD1. Per the germline V gene, CDR1 is MNHNY and CDR2 is SVGAGI (reference sequence). The V gene end was trimmed by 5 bases and the J gene end by 2 bases; junction bases not matched to a gene: 5. The CDR3 runs 15 residues. The DNA for the CDR3 is TGTGCCAGCAGTCCAGGGACAGGGGAGAACTATGGCTACACCTTC. This gives the protein CASSPGTGENYGYTF.

The chain couples TRBV19 to TRBJ1-4; D remains ambiguous. Germline V CDR1 and CDR2: LNHDA, SQIVND (reference sequence). CDR3 length: 15 residues. Trimming left V 6 bases short and J 4 bases short, with 15 bases between. CDR3 bases: TGTGCCAGTAGCCTCCCGGGAGTGAATAATGAAAAACTGTTTTTT. The encoded protein is CASSLPGVNNEKLFF.

The genes are TRBV29-1 and TRBJ1-6; a weak D match, TRBD1 (5 bases). CDR1 is SQVTM and CDR2 is ANQGSEA in the germline V gene. The V end was cut by 4 bases, the J end by 9 bases, with 13 bases between. The CDR3 extends over 13 amino acids. The chain's CDR3 is CSVADTGGSPLHF. The CDR3 DNA is TGCAGCGTTGCGGACACCGGCGGTTCACCCCTCCACTTT.

The J gene is TRBJ2-7, the V gene TRBV5-1; D may be TRBD1 (6 bases). The CDR3 covers 15 residues. CDR1 and CDR2 from the germline V gene are SGHRS and YFSETQ. V lost 0 bases to trimming and J lost 2 bases, with 12 bases between them. CDR3 region: CASSLGQVGPYEQYF. The CDR3 DNA follows: TGCGCCAGCAGCTTGGGACAGGTCGGACCCTACGAGCAGTACTTC.